In its sample, the clone carrying this TCR beta chain was seen many times. What it recognizes is unknown. With the read ending 3 residues before the CDR3 end, the germline J gene is used to fill in that end. CDR1 is SGHRS and CDR2 is YFSETQ in the germline V gene. CDR3 length: 14 residues. V lost 0 bases and J lost 6; bases outside the gene matches: 3. The entry originates in a study of T cell clonality in common variable immunodeficiency. Study-wide findings and caveats: CVID subjects shared fewer TCRbeta clones than healthy controls did. Repertoire-complication correlations in CVID were limited by patient heterogeneity. In common variable immunodeficiency, TCR beta chains reportedly carried fewer deletions and N-nucleotide insertions. TCRbeta clonality was increased in CVID versus healthy controls.

Profiling relied on immunoSEQ multiplex PCR, and the TCRdb table lists in-frame clones only, not all of them. Observed in the sample are over 30,000 clones, none of them singletons. The chain joins TRBV5-1 to TRBJ2-4; 7 positions match TRBD2. The TCR sequence derives from a human donor with common variable immunodeficiency. The sequenced material came from peripheral blood mononuclear cells. The part of the CDR3 DNA that was read is TGCGCCAGCAGCTTGGGCGGGGGAAGAAACATT. Its protein is CASSLGGGRNI. The CDR3 in full is CASSLGGGRNIQYF.